These 20 T cell receptor beta chains share one sample of origin, sequenced in a study of CD8 T cells in ankylosing spondylitis. Their antigens remain unidentified. General observations from the study: Seven or eight highly homologous variants made up a TCR beta motif, and this motif appeared characteristic of ankylosing spondylitis blood.

Each CDR3 protein gets one entry after TCRdb re-called the 5' RACE reads with MiXCR. This sample has 130,000 or so distinct CDR3 sequences, with 17% found just once. Sequenced: blood, either unsorted or a sorted T cell fraction (not recorded which). The receptor source for this set is a male donor with ankylosing spondylitis.

This clonotype has just a few counts. The chain links TRBV20-1 to TRBJ2-2; D is unresolved. Trimming pared 3 bases from V and 2 bases from J, leaving 7 bases between. Germline V gene lookup returns CDR1 DFQATT and CDR2 SNEGSKA (reference sequence). CDR3 length equals 13 residues. The CDR3 sequence: CSASTLNTGELFF. CDR3 nucleotide sequence: TGCAGTGCTAGTACTTTAAACACCGGGGAGCTGTTTTTT.

The rearrangement joins TRBV7-9 to TRBJ2-7, with TRBD2 matching 8 bases. CDR1 and CDR2 from the germline V gene are SEHNR and FQNEAQ (reference sequence). V lost 5 bases, J lost 5 bases, and 11 bases stayed unmatched. The length of the CDR3 is 15 residues. In DNA, the CDR3 is TGTGCCAGCAGCCCGACGGGACTAGTATTCGACGAGCAGTACTTC. Residues: CASSPTGLVFDEQYF.

This clonotype came up a few times. The chain employs TRBV6-1 and TRBJ1-4, with D possibly matching TRBD1 (6 bases). The V end lost 6 bases, the J end lost 8 bases, and 13 bases lay between the germline ends. CDR1 and CDR2 (germline): MNHNS, SASEGT. The CDR3 runs to 13 residues. DNA of the CDR3: TGTGCCAGCAGCCAGGGGACGGAAGAAAAACTGTTTTTT. It encodes CASSQGTEEKLFF.

The V call is TRBV7-3, the J call TRBJ2-2; D may be TRBD1 (5 bases). Trimming left V 1 base short and J 6 bases short, with 15 bases between. Looked up from germline, CDR1 is SGHTA and CDR2 is FQGTGA. The CDR3 length is 16 residues. The CDR3 loop is CASSLRPGLSPGELFF. CDR3 sequence (DNA): TGTGCCAGCAGCTTAAGGCCAGGGCTTAGCCCCGGGGAGCTGTTTTTT.

This clonotype was counted only a few times. The rearrangement uses TRBV7-2 and TRBJ2-4; D is unresolved. The CDR3 runs to 12 residues. Germline V lookup: CDR1 SGHTA, CDR2 FQGNSA. V was pared by 5 bases and J by 4 bases, with 6 bases between. CDR3 sequence: CASSLLKNIQYF. DNA of the CDR3: TGTGCCAGCAGCCTCCTTAAAAACATTCAGTACTTC.

This clonotype was recorded a few times. The chain couples TRBV5-1 to TRBJ2-1, with TRBD1 matching over 7 bases. The trim removed 3 bases at V and 4 bases at J, leaving 7 bases unmatched. Germline assignment: CDR1 SGHRS and CDR2 YFSETQ. The CDR3 is made up of 15 amino acids. As DNA, the CDR3 is TGCGCCAGCAGCTCAGCAGGGGGACCTTACAATGAGCAGTTCTTC. Amino acid sequence: CASSSAGGPYNEQFF.

The rearrangement uses TRBV4-2 and TRBJ1-3; D remains unclear. Trimming stripped 0 bases from V and 0 bases from J, with 9 bases between. The CDR3 runs to 16 residues. Germline V lookup: CDR1 LGHNA, CDR2 YNFKEQ. DNA for the CDR3: TGTGCCAGCAGCCAAGATGGCGGGAGCTCTGGAAACACCATATATTTT. Protein: CASSQDGGSSGNTIYF.

This clonotype was counted a few times. The chain carries TRBV21-1 and TRBJ1-5; the DNA was not used to check the table's D call, TRBD1. TRBV21-1 is reported as a pseudogene. CDR3 size: 11 residues. CDR3 loop: CARTGNQPQHF. CDR3 sequence (DNA): TGTGCCAGGACAGGCAATCAGCCCCAGCATTTT.

The chain employs TRBV5-6 and TRBJ1-5, with a possible D match to TRBD1 (6 bases). This CDR3 is 16 amino acids long. V shed 0 bases and J shed 5 bases, with 15 bases lying between them. Germline loops: CDR1 SGHDT, CDR2 YYEEEE. The CDR3 region is CASSLALQGKYQPQHF. CDR3 in DNA: TGTGCCAGCAGCTTGGCCTTACAGGGAAAGTATCAGCCCCAGCATTTT.

This chain uses TRBV12-5 with TRBJ2-4, with D maybe TRBD1 (5 bases). The CDR3 has 17 amino acids. CDR1 and CDR2 (germline): LGHNT, FRNRAP. With 5 bases removed from V and 1 base from J, the gap between germline ends came to 18 bases. The CDR3 loop reads CASGLGHLAEAKNIQYF. CDR3 bases: TGTGCTAGTGGTCTCGGACACCTCGCAGAGGCCAAAAACATTCAGTACTTC.

This clonotype came up a few times. The chain joins TRBV9 to TRBJ2-2; D gene unclear. The CDR3 extends over 14 amino acids. Trimming stripped 0 bases from V and 5 bases from J, with 8 bases between. Germline CDR1 and CDR2: SGDLS and YYNGEE. CDR3 amino acids: CASSVVDLTGELFF. The DNA for the CDR3 is TGTGCCAGCAGCGTAGTAGATCTGACCGGGGAGCTGTTTTTT.

This chain uses TRBV5-6 with TRBJ2-7; TRBD1 agrees at 10 bases. Germline V gene data show CDR1 as SGHDT and CDR2 as YYEEEE. J lost 3 bases, V lost 6 bases, and 15 bases had no gene match. This CDR3 region has 17 residues. The CDR3 loop is CASNADDRGRSNYEQYF. The CDR3 nucleotides read TGTGCCAGCAACGCCGACGACAGGGGGCGATCGAACTACGAGCAGTACTTC.

This clonotype was seen a few times. V is TRBV27 and J is TRBJ1-1; D not certain. Germline assignment: CDR1 MNHEY and CDR2 SMNVEV (reference sequence). Trimming shortened V by 10 bases and J by 7 bases, and 13 bases separated the two germline ends. This CDR3 contains 11 residues. The CDR3 protein is CATRVAFEAFF. In DNA form, the CDR3 reads TGTGCCACCCGAGTGGCCTTTGAAGCTTTCTTT.

Only a few counts were recorded for this clonotype. J is TRBJ2-7 and V is TRBV11-2; the D gene is possibly TRBD1 (5 bases). V shed 1 base and J shed 5 bases, with 12 bases lying between them. CDR1 and CDR2 (germline): SGHAT, FQNNGV. CDR3 length: 14 amino acids. The CDR3 loop is CASSLGRGLNEQYF. The CDR3, as DNA: TGTGCCAGCAGCTTAGGTAGGGGCCTCAACGAGCAGTACTTC.

This clonotype was picked up a small number of times. This chain connects TRBV7-9 to TRBJ2-1, with 9 bases lining up with TRBD2. Trimming cost V 1 base and J 6 bases; bases outside gene matches: 4. The CDR3 spans 15 residues. CDR1 is SEHNR and CDR2 is FQNEAQ in the germline V gene (reference sequence). CDR3 bases: TGTGCCAGCAGCTTAGTGCTAGCGGGAACCAATGAGCAGTTCTTC. Its translation is CASSLVLAGTNEQFF.

This clonotype was counted many times. The J gene is TRBJ1-2, the V gene TRBV7-9; a weak D match, TRBD1 (6 bases). Germline assignment: CDR1 SEHNR and CDR2 FQNEAQ (reference sequence). The ends were cut back, 4 bases at V and 5 bases at J, with 17 bases in the middle. The CDR3 covers 15 residues. The CDR3 region is CASSSWGGDMYGYTF. The CDR3 nucleotides read TGTGCCAGCAGCTCCTGGGGGGGGGACATGTATGGCTACACCTTC.

In this sample, this clonotype turned up a few times. The chain is built from TRBV5-1 and TRBJ1-6; the D is unclear. V was shortened by 0 bases and J by 8 bases, with 3 bases between the two germline ends. Germline V gives CDR1 SGHRS, CDR2 YFSETQ. The CDR3 runs 12 residues. For the CDR3, the DNA is TGCGCCAGCAGCTTGGCCGATTCACCCCTCCACTTT. This sequence encodes CASSLADSPLHF.

The sample holds a few counts of this clonotype. J is TRBJ2-6 and V is TRBV27; D gene ambiguous. The germline V gene has CDR1 MNHEY and CDR2 SMNVEV (reference sequence). CDR3 length: 13 residues. The V and J ends lost 5 bases and 0 bases respectively, with 2 bases between them. CDR3 coding DNA: TGTGCCAGCAGTGGCTCTGGGGCCAACGTCCTGACTTTC. Its protein is CASSGSGANVLTF.

This clonotype was recorded a few times. This chain connects TRBV11-3 to TRBJ2-2, with TRBD2 matching over 7 bases. Per germline, CDR1 SGHNT and CDR2 YENEEA. Losses at the gene ends were 3 bases for V and 4 bases for J; bases not matched to a gene: 2. The CDR3 has 14 residues. CDR3 coding DNA: TGTGCCAGCAGCTTCAGCGGGACCACCGGGGAGCTGTTTTTT. Amino acid sequence: CASSFSGTTGELFF.

V and J are TRBV7-9 and TRBJ2-2, with 10 bases that match TRBD2. The germline gives CDR1 SEHNR, CDR2 FQNEAQ (reference sequence). The CDR3 loop spans 15 amino acids. V was pared by 4 bases and J by 7 bases, with 6 bases of the junction left unmatched. For the CDR3, the DNA is TGTGCCAGCAGCTCCACTAGCGGGAATCTCGGGGAGCTGTTTTTT. Translation gives CASSSTSGNLGELFF.